This TCR beta chain was sequenced during a study of blood T cell repertoires in COVID-19. Study-wide background: Samples taken during acute and convalescent COVID-19 were collected in the United States, Italy and Spain. PBMCs, B-cell-depleted T cells, or T cells provided the cDNA or gDNA that made up the material.

This clone was picked up a small number of times. CDR3 length equals 15 residues. V gave up 5 bases and J gave up 3 bases; unmatched junction bases: 9. Germline CDR1 and CDR2: SGHTA and FQGNSA. Original analysis: Nucleated cell counts were estimated from reference gene primer amplification. The method was immunoSEQ multiplex PCR; TCRdb's version includes in-frame clones alone and lacks a portion of them. That table furnishes V, J and clone size, whereas the DNA furnished D and trimming. The profile shows 84,000 or so clones, 80% of them singletons. The sequence was collected from a woman of 80 years or more with acute or convalescent COVID-19. The rearrangement links TRBV7-2 to TRBJ2-7; 8 bases agree with TRBD2. The sequenced material came from peripheral blood. CDR3 protein: CASSPTSGVGYEQYF. CDR3 DNA sequence: TGTGCCAGCAGCCCAACTAGCGGAGTAGGCTACGAGCAGTACTTC. Looking up the rest from reference TRBV7-2 and TRBJ2-7 gives the full variable domain: GAGVSQSPSNKVTEKGKDVELRCDPISGHTALYWYRQSLGQGLEFLIYFQGNSAPDKSGLPSDRFSAERTGGSVSTLTIQRTQQEDSAVYLCASSPTSGVGYEQYFGPGTRLTVT.